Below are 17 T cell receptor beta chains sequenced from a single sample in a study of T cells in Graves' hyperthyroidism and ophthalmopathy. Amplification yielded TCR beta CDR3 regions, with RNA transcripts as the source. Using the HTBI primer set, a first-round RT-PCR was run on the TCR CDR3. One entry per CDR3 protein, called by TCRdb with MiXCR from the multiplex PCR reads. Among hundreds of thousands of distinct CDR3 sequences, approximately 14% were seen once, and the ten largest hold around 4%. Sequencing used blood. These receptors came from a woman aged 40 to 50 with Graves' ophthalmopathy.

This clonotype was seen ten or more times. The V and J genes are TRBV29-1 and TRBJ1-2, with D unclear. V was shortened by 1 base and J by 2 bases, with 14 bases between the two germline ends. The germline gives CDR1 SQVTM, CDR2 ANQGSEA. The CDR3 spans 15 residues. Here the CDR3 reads CSVEGTHTLNYGYTF. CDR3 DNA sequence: TGCAGCGTTGAAGGCACTCATACGCTCAACTATGGCTACACCTTC.

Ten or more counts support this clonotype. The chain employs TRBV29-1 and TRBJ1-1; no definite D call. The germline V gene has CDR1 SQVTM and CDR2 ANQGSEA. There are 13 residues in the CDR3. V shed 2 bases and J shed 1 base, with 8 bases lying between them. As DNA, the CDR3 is TGCAGCGTTGAACGCCCGGAGAACACTGAAGCTTTCTTT. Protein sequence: CSVERPENTEAFF.

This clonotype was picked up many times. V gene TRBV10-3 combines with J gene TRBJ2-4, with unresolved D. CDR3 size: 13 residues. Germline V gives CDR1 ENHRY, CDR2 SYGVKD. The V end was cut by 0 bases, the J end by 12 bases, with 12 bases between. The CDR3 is CAISESTTRAQYF. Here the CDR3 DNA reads TGTGCCATCAGTGAGTCTACAACCCGAGCTCAGTACTTC.

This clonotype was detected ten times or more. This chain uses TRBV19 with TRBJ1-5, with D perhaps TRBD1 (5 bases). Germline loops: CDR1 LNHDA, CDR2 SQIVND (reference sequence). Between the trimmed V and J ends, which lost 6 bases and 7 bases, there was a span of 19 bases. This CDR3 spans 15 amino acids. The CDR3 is CASRRSRAPGQPQHF. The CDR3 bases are TGTGCCAGTAGGCGATCCAGGGCCCCCGGGCAGCCCCAGCATTTT.

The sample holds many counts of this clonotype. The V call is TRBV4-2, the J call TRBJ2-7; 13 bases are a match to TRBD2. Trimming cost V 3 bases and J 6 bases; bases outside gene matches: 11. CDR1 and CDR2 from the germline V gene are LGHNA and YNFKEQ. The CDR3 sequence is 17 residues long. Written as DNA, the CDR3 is TGTGCCAGCAGCCAGGAGGGGACTAGCGGGGCAACCGGCGAGCAGTACTTC. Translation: CASSQEGTSGATGEQYF.

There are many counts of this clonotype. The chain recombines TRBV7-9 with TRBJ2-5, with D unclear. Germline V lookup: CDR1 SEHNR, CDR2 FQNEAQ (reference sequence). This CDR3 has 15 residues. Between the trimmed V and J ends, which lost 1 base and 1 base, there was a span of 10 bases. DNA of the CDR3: TGTGCCAGCAGCTTAGGGTCCCTCAGCCAAGAGACCCAGTACTTC. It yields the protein CASSLGSLSQETQYF.

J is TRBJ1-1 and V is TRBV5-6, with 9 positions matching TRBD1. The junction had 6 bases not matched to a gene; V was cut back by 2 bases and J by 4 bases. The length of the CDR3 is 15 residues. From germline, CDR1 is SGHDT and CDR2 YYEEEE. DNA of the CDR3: TGTGCCAGCAGCTTACAGGGGGCGGATTTCACTGAAGCTTTCTTT. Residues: CASSLQGADFTEAFF.

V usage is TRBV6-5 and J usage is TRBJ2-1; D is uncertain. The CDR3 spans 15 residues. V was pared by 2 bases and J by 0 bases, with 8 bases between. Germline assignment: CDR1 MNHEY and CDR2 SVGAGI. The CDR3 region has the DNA TGTGCCAGCAGTTACGAAGGCCTCTCCTACAATGAGCAGTTCTTC. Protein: CASSYEGLSYNEQFF.

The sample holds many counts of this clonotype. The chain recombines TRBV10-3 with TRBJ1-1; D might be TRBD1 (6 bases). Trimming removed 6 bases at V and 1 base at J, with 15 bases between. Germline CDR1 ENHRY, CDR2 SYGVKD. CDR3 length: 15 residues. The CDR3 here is CAISPRGGENTEAFF. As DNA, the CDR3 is TGTGCCATCAGCCCCAGGGGAGGAGAGAACACTGAAGCTTTCTTT.

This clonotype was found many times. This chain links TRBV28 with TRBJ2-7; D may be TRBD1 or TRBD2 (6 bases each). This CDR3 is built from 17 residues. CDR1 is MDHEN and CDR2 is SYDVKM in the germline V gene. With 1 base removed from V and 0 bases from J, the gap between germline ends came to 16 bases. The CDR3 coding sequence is TGTGCCAGCAGTTTATCTCCGGGGGCTAGCGCCTCCTACGAGCAGTACTTC. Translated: CASSLSPGASASYEQYF. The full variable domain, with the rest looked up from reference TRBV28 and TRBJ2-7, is DVKVTQSSRYLVKRTGEKVFLECVQDMDHENMFWYRQDPGLGLRLIYFSYDVKMKEKGDIPEGYSVSREKKERFSLILESASTNQTSMYLCASSLSPGASASYEQYFGPGTRLTVT.

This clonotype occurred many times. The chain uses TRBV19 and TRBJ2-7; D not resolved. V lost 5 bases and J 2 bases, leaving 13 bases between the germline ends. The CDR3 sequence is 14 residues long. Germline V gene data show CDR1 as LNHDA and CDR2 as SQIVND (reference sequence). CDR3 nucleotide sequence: TGTGCCAGTAGTCGCCGGGCCCTTACCTACGAGCAGTACTTC. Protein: CASSRRALTYEQYF.

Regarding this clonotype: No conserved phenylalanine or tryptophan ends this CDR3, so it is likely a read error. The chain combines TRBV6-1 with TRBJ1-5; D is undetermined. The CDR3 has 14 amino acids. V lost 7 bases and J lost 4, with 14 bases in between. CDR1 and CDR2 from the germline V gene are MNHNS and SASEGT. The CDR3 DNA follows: TGTGCCAGCACAGTGGCCCTAGGGAATCAGCCCCAGCATTCT. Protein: CASTVALGNQPQHS.

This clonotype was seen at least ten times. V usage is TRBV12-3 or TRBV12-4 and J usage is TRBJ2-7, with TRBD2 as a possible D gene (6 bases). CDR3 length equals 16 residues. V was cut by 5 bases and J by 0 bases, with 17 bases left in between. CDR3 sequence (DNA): TGTGCCAGCAGTCCCTGGCGCGCGGGGAGCTCCTACGAGCAGTACTTC. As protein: CASSPWRAGSSYEQYF.

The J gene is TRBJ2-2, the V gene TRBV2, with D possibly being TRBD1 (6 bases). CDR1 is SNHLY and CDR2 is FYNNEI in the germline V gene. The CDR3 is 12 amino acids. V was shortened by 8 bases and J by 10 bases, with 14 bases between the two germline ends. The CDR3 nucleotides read TGTGCCAGCGCCATATACAGGGTGGAGCTGTTTTTT. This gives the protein CASAIYRVELFF.

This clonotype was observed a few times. The CDR3 sequence: CSVEGAQGQFF. The CDR3 DNA reads as TGCAGCGTCGAGGGGGCCCAAGGGCAGTTCTTC. The chain recombines TRBV29-1 with TRBJ2-1; 7 bases are a match to TRBD1. Trimming at V came to 6 bases and at J to 12 bases, leaving 8 bases not matched to a gene. Germline V gene lookup returns CDR1 SQVTM and CDR2 ANQGSEA. The CDR3 covers 11 residues.

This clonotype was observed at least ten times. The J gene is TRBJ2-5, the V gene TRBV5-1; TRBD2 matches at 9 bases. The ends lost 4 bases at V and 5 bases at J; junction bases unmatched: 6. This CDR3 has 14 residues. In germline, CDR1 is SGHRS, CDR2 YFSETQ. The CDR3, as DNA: TGCGCCAGCAGCCAAGGAAGCGGGAGGGAGACCCAGTACTTC. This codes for CASSQGSGRETQYF.

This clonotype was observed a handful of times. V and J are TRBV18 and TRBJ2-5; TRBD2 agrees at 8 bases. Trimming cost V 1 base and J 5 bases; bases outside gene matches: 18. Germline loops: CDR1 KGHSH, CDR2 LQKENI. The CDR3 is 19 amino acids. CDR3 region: CASSPQVPPGSGREETQYF. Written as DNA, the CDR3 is TGTGCCAGCTCACCACAGGTCCCCCCGGGCTCCGGGAGGGAGGAGACCCAGTACTTC.